This T cell receptor beta chain was sequenced during a study of tumor-infiltrating lymphocytes in primary liver carcinoma. Regarding the study as a whole: Only about 7.5-24% of top clones were detected in all five tumor regions.

The CDR3 has 19 amino acids. From germline, CDR1 is SNHLY and CDR2 FYNNEI. The source material, roughly 18-30 mg of unsorted bulk tissue, was used to co-extract RNA and DNA. The investigators made TCR beta cDNA from about 510 ng total RNA, using a constant-region primer. Library construction for TCR beta comprised three nested multiplex PCR rounds performed with slightly modified ARM-PCR. A C-beta reverse primer and TRBV1-TRBV30 forward primers served in each of the first two PCR rounds, at ten to eleven cycles apiece. Via MiXCR, TCRdb re-called the multiplex PCR reads, giving one row per CDR3 protein. Seen here are about 54,000 distinct CDR3 sequences, about 68% observed once, and the top ten hold about 25%. Note on this clonotype: As yet, its antigen is unknown. At one boundary the junction diverges from the germline segment, which might be a read error.

This TCR was sampled from a man aged 40-50 years with primary liver carcinoma and hepatitis B virus infection. Sequencing was done on a sample of liver tumor tissue from sampling region 2. Subset given: tumor region T2, inferior pole. This chain uses TRBV2 with TRBJ2-1; 9 bases line up with TRBD2. The CDR3 reads CASRESRGGPRSYYNEQFF. For the CDR3, the DNA is TGTGCCAGCCGTGAGTCGCGGGGGGGCCCGAGGAGCTACTACAATGAGCAGTTCTTC.